This note documents a single T cell receptor (beta chain) sequence. The sample is drawn from a study of blood T cell repertoires in COVID-19. Study details: Sources were T cells, B-cell-depleted T cells, or PBMCs; the material itself was cDNA or gDNA.

Germline V CDR1 and CDR2: SGHAT, FQNNGV. CDR3 length: 13 amino acids. The germline V and J ends were trimmed by 6 bases and 1 base, with 7 bases remaining between them. Assay used: immunoSEQ multiplex PCR; TCRdb lists only in-frame clones, some missing. The data show some 210,000 clones, about nine tenths seen once. This receptor was identified in a woman in her thirties or forties with acute or convalescent COVID-19. What was sequenced was peripheral blood. The gene calls are TRBV11-2 and TRBJ1-3; maybe TRBD1 (6 bases). CDR3 nucleotides: TGTGCCAGCAGACAGGGATCTGGAAACACCATATATTTT. Translation: CASRQGSGNTIYF.